The 7 T cell receptor beta chains below were found in one sample sequenced in a study of blood T cell repertoires in COVID-19. Here immunoSEQ multiplex PCR was the method, and the copy in TCRdb shows in-frame clones only, minus some. This table has about 46,000 clones, around 80% appearing once. Sequencing input: peripheral blood. These receptors were taken from a man aged 55-75 years with acute or convalescent COVID-19.

The chain uses TRBV5-5 and TRBJ1-1, with D possibly matching TRBD1 (6 bases). The CDR3 totals 18 residues. CDR1 and CDR2 from the germline V gene are SGHKS and YYEKEE (reference sequence). Trimming left V 0 bases short and J 6 bases short, with 24 bases between. The CDR3 sequence is CASSLGRGRETVEAEAFF. CDR3 DNA: TGTGCCAGCAGCTTGGGCAGGGGCCGGGAAACGGTGGAGGCTGAAGCTTTCTTT. Drawing the rest from reference TRBV5-5 and TRBJ1-1, the complete variable domain is DAGVTQSPTHLIKTRGQQVTLRCSPISGHKSVSWYQQVLGQGPQFIFQYYEKEERGRGNFPDRFSARQFPNYSSELNVNALLLGDSALYLCASSLGRGRETVEAEAFFGQGTRLTVV.

V is TRBV9 and J is TRBJ2-7; 9 bases match TRBD1. CDR3 length: 13 amino acids. The junction had 5 bases not matched to a gene; V was cut back by 3 bases and J by 7 bases. From germline, CDR1 is SGDLS and CDR2 YYNGEE. The CDR3, as DNA: TGTGCCAGCAGCGACGACAGGGGGTTGGAGCAGTACTTC. This gives the protein CASSDDRGLEQYF.

The chain links TRBV30 to TRBJ1-1; D perhaps matches TRBD1 (6 bases). Germline-derived CDR1 and CDR2 are GTSNPN and SVGIG (reference sequence). Between the trimmed V and J ends, which lost 2 bases and 3 bases, there was a span of 13 bases. The CDR3 covers 14 residues. The CDR3 here is CAWSTQGRDTEAFF. DNA of the CDR3: TGTGCCTGGAGTACACAGGGAAGGGACACTGAAGCTTTCTTT. Looking up the rest from reference TRBV30 and TRBJ1-1 gives the full variable domain: SQTIHQWPATLVQPVGSPLSLECTVEGTSNPNLYWYRQAAGRGLQLLFYSVGIGQISSEVPQNLSASRPQDRQFILSSKKLLLSDSGFYLCAWSTQGRDTEAFFGQGTRLTVV.

The chain has TRBV11-2 and TRBJ2-1; 15 positions match TRBD2. Germline V gene sequence: CDR1 SGHAT, CDR2 FQNNGV. The CDR3 totals 17 residues. V was clipped by 5 bases and J by 3 bases; unmatched bases: 5. The chain's CDR3 is CASSPGTSGGHYNEQFF. CDR3 coding DNA: TGTGCCAGCAGCCCTGGGACTAGCGGGGGGCACTACAATGAGCAGTTCTTC.

J is TRBJ2-3 and V is TRBV7-6; the match to TRBD2 covers 16 bases. The CDR3 has 17 residues. The germline V gene encodes CDR1 SGHVS and CDR2 FNYEAQ. V lost 3 bases and J lost 4; bases outside the gene matches: 4. The CDR3 loop is CASSFGTSGGGADTQYF. The CDR3 DNA reads TGTGCCAGCAGCTTCGGGACTAGCGGGGGGGGAGCAGATACGCAGTATTTT.

V usage is TRBV2 and J usage is TRBJ1-6; 7 nucleotides align to TRBD1. Germline loops: CDR1 SNHLY, CDR2 FYNNEI. CDR3 size: 14 residues. V shed 7 bases and J 7 bases; nucleotides not matched to a gene: 7. The CDR3 reads CASTPTGNNSPLHF. CDR3 DNA: TGTGCCAGCACTCCGACAGGGAACAATTCACCCCTCCACTTT.

This clone was observed once. The chain links TRBV7-2 to TRBJ2-7; D remains unclear. Germline values: CDR1 SGHTA, CDR2 FQGNSA. Deletions cut 4 bases from V and 1 base from J, with 14 bases between. The CDR3 runs to 15 residues. CDR3 in amino acids: CASSSQATASYEQYF. In DNA form, the CDR3 reads TGTGCCAGCAGCTCGCAAGCTACAGCTTCCTACGAGCAGTACTTC.